The 26 T cell receptor beta chains below all came from one sample that was sequenced in a study of blood T cell repertoires in COVID-19 (TCRdb year 2020). The method was the immunoSEQ multiplex PCR assay. Here the immuneACCESS table is served through TCRdb, limited to in-frame sequences with V and J called. Missing clones are a known gap in these copies; in checked studies unresolved V genes cover under half, and the rest lacks a known reason. The table for this sample lists about 230,000 clones; 80% to 90% of them were counted only once. Around 3.7% of the sample comes from the top ten. The sample comprised PBMCs or T cells enriched from blood (not recorded which). These receptors were obtained from a woman younger than 45 who had been exposed to COVID-19.

The chain carries TRBV29-1 and TRBJ2-1; TRBD2 agrees at 8 bases. The CDR3 contains 14 residues. CDR1 and CDR2 (germline): SQVTM, ANQGSEA. The V and J ends lost 1 base and 7 bases, in that order; junction bases with no gene match: 6. Written as DNA, the CDR3 is TGCAGCGTTGAAGTAACTAGCGGATTGAATGAGCAGTTCTTC. It yields the protein CSVEVTSGLNEQFF.

V gene TRBV7-9 combines with J gene TRBJ2-1; 10 nucleotides match TRBD2. V gave up 2 bases and J gave up 5 bases; unmatched junction bases: 9. The CDR3 covers 17 residues. The germline V gene has CDR1 SEHNR and CDR2 FQNEAQ (reference sequence). The CDR3 loop is CASSLRSASGRNNEQFF. CDR3 in DNA: TGTGCCAGCAGCTTAAGGTCCGCTAGCGGGAGAAACAATGAGCAGTTCTTC.

This clone was observed a single time. The chain has TRBV7-2 and TRBJ1-1; 7 bases are shared with TRBD1. Trimming at V came to 5 bases and at J to 2 bases, leaving 8 bases not matched to a gene. The CDR3 has 15 amino acids. Germline CDR1 SGHTA, CDR2 FQGNSA. CDR3 nucleotides: TGTGCCAGCAGCCCACGCCCAGGGGGTAACACTGAAGCTTTCTTT. The encoded protein is CASSPRPGGNTEAFF. Drawing the rest from reference TRBV7-2 and TRBJ1-1, the complete variable domain is GAGVSQSPSNKVTEKGKDVELRCDPISGHTALYWYRQSLGQGLEFLIYFQGNSAPDKSGLPSDRFSAERTGGSVSTLTIQRTQQEDSAVYLCASSPRPGGNTEAFFGQGTRLTVV.

The chain joins TRBV10-1 to TRBJ1-1; a possible D gene is TRBD1 (5 bases). The CDR3 extends over 13 amino acids. V was cut by 8 bases and J by 6 bases, with 16 bases left in between. The germline CDR1 and CDR2 sequences are WNHNN and SYGVQD (reference sequence). The CDR3 region is CASEDPGGSEAFF. As DNA, the CDR3 is TGCGCCAGCGAGGACCCGGGGGGATCTGAAGCTTTCTTT.

The CDR3 DNA reads TGCGCCAGCAGCTTCGGAGCAGAGGGTTCAGATACGCAGTATTTT. Protein product: CASSFGAEGSDTQYF. V gene TRBV5-1 combines with J gene TRBJ2-3, with D perhaps TRBD2 (5 bases). The germline V and J ends were trimmed by 2 bases and 4 bases, with 14 bases remaining between them. The germline V gene encodes CDR1 SGHRS and CDR2 YFSETQ. The CDR3 sequence is 15 residues long.

The chain employs TRBV7-9 and TRBJ2-2; D might be TRBD2 (6 bases). The CDR3 is made up of 16 amino acids. Per germline, CDR1 SEHNR and CDR2 FQNEAQ (reference sequence). The V end was cut by 1 base, the J end by 5 bases, with 14 bases between. The CDR3 nucleotides are TGTGCCAGCAGCTTAGTCGGGAGTAAGGTTACCGGGGAGCTGTTTTTT. This gives the protein CASSLVGSKVTGELFF.

This chain uses TRBV11-2 with TRBJ2-7, with 11 bases aligning to TRBD2. The germline V gene encodes CDR1 SGHAT and CDR2 FQNNGV. After removal of 5 bases from V and 3 bases from J, the junction contained 6 bases not matched to a gene. This CDR3 is built from 15 residues. CDR3 in DNA: TGTGCCAGCAGCACTACTAGCGGGGGTTTCTACGAGCAGTACTTC. Translation gives CASSTTSGGFYEQYF.

V gene TRBV6-5 combines with J gene TRBJ1-5; D possibly corresponds to TRBD1 (6 bases). V was pared by 5 bases and J by 0 bases, with 11 bases between. In germline, CDR1 is MNHEY, CDR2 SVGAGI. The CDR3 has 15 residues. The CDR3 nucleotides read TGTGCCAGCAGTCCACAGGGCCTTAGCAATCAGCCCCAGCATTTT. It translates to CASSPQGLSNQPQHF.

The J gene is TRBJ2-1, the V gene TRBV4-2; D is perhaps TRBD2 (6 bases). Trimming took 2 bases from V and 1 from J, leaving 15 bases between them. The germline CDR1 and CDR2 sequences are LGHNA and YNFKEQ. This CDR3 comprises 17 residues. Written as DNA, the CDR3 is TGTGCCAGCAGCCAAAGGAGTAGCGGACCATCCTACAATGAGCAGTTCTTC. Translated, it gives CASSQRSSGPSYNEQFF.

The genes are TRBV10-3 and TRBJ2-7; D might be TRBD2 (6 bases). V was pared by 9 bases and J by 2 bases, with 11 bases between. The CDR3 has 12 residues. CDR1 and CDR2 from the germline V gene are ENHRY and SYGVKD. The CDR3 loop reads CAIAREPYEQYF. In DNA form, the CDR3 reads TGTGCCATTGCGCGGGAACCCTACGAGCAGTACTTC.

The J gene is TRBJ2-1, the V gene TRBV11-2; 10 bases align to TRBD2. V gave up 6 bases and J gave up 7 bases; unmatched junction bases: 15. This CDR3 region has 17 residues. Germline assignment: CDR1 SGHAT and CDR2 FQNNGV. In DNA, the CDR3 is TGTGCCAGCAGTTCCCGGTCTAGCGGGAGAGGGGGGAATGAGCAGTTCTTC. This encodes CASSSRSSGRGGNEQFF.

The chain links TRBV7-9 to TRBJ1-1; D perhaps matches TRBD1 (6 bases). The germline V and J ends were trimmed by 5 bases and 1 base, with 11 bases remaining between them. The CDR3 consists of 14 residues. CDR1 is SEHNR, CDR2 FQNEAQ, per germline (reference sequence). The CDR3, as DNA: TGTGCCAGCAGCACAGGGACGGGGAACACTGAAGCTTTCTTT. Amino acids: CASSTGTGNTEAFF.

The chain couples TRBV28 to TRBJ2-7; D is possibly TRBD1 (5 bases). V dropped 8 bases and J dropped 1 base, with 18 bases sitting between them. The CDR3 length is 15 residues. Germline values: CDR1 MDHEN, CDR2 SYDVKM. The CDR3, as DNA: TGTGCCAGCTCACCAGAGCAGGGTTATTCCTACGAGCAGTACTTC. Its translation: CASSPEQGYSYEQYF.

This chain joins TRBV20-1 and TRBJ1-4; 8 positions agree with TRBD1. The ends lost 3 bases at V and 8 bases at J; junction bases unmatched: 8. Germline V CDR1 and CDR2: DFQATT, SNEGSKA (reference sequence). There are 14 residues in the CDR3. The DNA for the CDR3 is TGCAGTGCTAGTGATCCCGGGACAGGCGAAAAACTGTTTTTT. Residues: CSASDPGTGEKLFF.

The V and J genes are TRBV19 and TRBJ1-5; D is unclear. Germline lookup yields CDR1 LNHDA and CDR2 SQIVND (reference sequence). The CDR3 has 13 amino acids. V gave up 5 bases and J gave up 4 bases, with 9 bases separating them. The CDR3 nucleotides are TGTGCCAGTAGTCAACAAAAAAATCAGCCCCAGCATTTT. Amino acid sequence: CASSQQKNQPQHF.

V gene TRBV10-3 combines with J gene TRBJ2-4, with D unresolved. With 4 bases removed from V and 8 bases from J, the gap between germline ends came to 12 bases. The germline V gene encodes CDR1 ENHRY and CDR2 SYGVKD. This CDR3 region has 13 residues. CDR3 protein: CAISGGAKDIQYF. As DNA, the CDR3 is TGTGCCATCAGTGGTGGAGCCAAGGACATTCAGTACTTC.

The chain combines TRBV4-1 with TRBJ2-7, with 8 nucleotides matching TRBD1. The CDR3 covers 15 residues. Germline-derived CDR1 and CDR2 are MGHRA and YSYEKL. Trimming removed 0 bases from V and 3 bases from J; junction bases left unmatched: 4. DNA for the CDR3: TGCGCCAGCAGCCAAGATGTCAGGGGGCTCTACGAGCAGTACTTC. Translating gives CASSQDVRGLYEQYF.

The chain is built from TRBV7-6 and TRBJ1-1, with 7 bases matching TRBD1. V trimming: 1 base; J trimming: 3 bases; junction bases outside the gene matches: 5. The germline gives CDR1 SGHVS, CDR2 FNYEAQ. The CDR3 has 15 amino acids. DNA of the CDR3: TGTGCCAGCAGCTTAGTTGCCCAGGGGGACACTGAAGCTTTCTTT. It translates to CASSLVAQGDTEAFF.

About this clone itself: One end of the junction does not line up with germline, which may come from a read error. The J gene is TRBJ1-1, the V gene TRBV5-8; D unclear. Germline V lookup: CDR1 SGHTS, CDR2 YDEGEE. This CDR3 spans 10 amino acids. The CDR3 bases are TGTGCCAGCGGCTCCCCCCCGGTTCCTTGG. Amino acids: CASGSPPVPW.

The chain employs TRBV2 and TRBJ1-1, with a weak D call TRBD1 (5 bases). The CDR3 loop spans 14 amino acids. With 6 bases removed from V and 1 base from J, the gap between germline ends came to 12 bases. The germline V gene has CDR1 SNHLY and CDR2 FYNNEI. In DNA form, the CDR3 reads TGTGCCAGCAGGGGGCCCAAATCGAACACTGAAGCTTTCTTT. Translated: CASRGPKSNTEAFF.

This chain links TRBV24-1 with TRBJ1-1; tentative D call: TRBD1 (6 bases). The germline gives CDR1 KGHDR, CDR2 SFDVKD. CDR3 length: 15 residues. Between the trimmed V and J ends, which lost 3 bases and 0 bases, there was a span of 10 bases. The CDR3 here is CATSDKDSLNTEAFF. The CDR3 coding sequence is TGTGCCACCAGTGATAAGGACAGCCTGAACACTGAAGCTTTCTTT.

The chain joins TRBV12-5 to TRBJ2-1, with 7 positions matching TRBD2. CDR1 and CDR2 from the germline V gene are LGHNT and FRNRAP. This CDR3 is built from 14 residues. The V and J ends lost 6 bases and 8 bases, in that order; junction bases with no gene match: 10. In DNA form, the CDR3 reads TGTGCTAGTGGAAGCGGGAAGGGGCGGGATGAGCAGTTCTTC. It is translated as CASGSGKGRDEQFF.

The J gene is TRBJ2-6, the V gene TRBV5-1; D may be TRBD1 (5 bases). The germline V gene encodes CDR1 SGHRS and CDR2 YFSETQ. Trimming removed 2 bases from V and 6 bases from J, with 12 bases in between. The CDR3 spans 15 residues. The CDR3 loop reads CASSLGHIEANVLTF. DNA for the CDR3: TGCGCCAGCAGCTTAGGACATATCGAGGCCAACGTCCTGACTTTC.

V gene TRBV11-2 combines with J gene TRBJ1-1, with D maybe TRBD1 (6 bases). V lost 1 base to trimming and J lost 3 bases, with 18 bases between them. Germline CDR1 is SGHAT and CDR2 is FQNNGV. The CDR3 runs 17 residues. CDR3 DNA: TGTGCCAGCAGCTTAGGGTCCCTCAGGGGATGGGACACTGAAGCTTTCTTT. Translating gives CASSLGSLRGWDTEAFF.

The chain links TRBV19 to TRBJ2-4; 7 bases fit TRBD2. The CDR3 runs 16 residues. The V gene end was trimmed by 4 bases and the J gene end by 5 bases; junction bases not matched to a gene: 11. The germline CDR1 and CDR2 sequences are LNHDA and SQIVND (reference sequence). The CDR3 DNA reads TGTGCCAGTAGTAACCCGCAGCGGGACTACCAAAACATTCAGTACTTC. Its protein product is CASSNPQRDYQNIQYF.

The V and J genes are TRBV28 and TRBJ1-2; D is unclear. CDR3 length: 13 amino acids. Germline V gene data show CDR1 as MDHEN and CDR2 as SYDVKM. The V end was cut by 3 bases, the J end by 4 bases, with 9 bases between. CDR3 residues: CASSFPGTYGYTF. The CDR3 region has the DNA TGTGCCAGCAGTTTTCCAGGAACCTATGGCTACACCTTC.